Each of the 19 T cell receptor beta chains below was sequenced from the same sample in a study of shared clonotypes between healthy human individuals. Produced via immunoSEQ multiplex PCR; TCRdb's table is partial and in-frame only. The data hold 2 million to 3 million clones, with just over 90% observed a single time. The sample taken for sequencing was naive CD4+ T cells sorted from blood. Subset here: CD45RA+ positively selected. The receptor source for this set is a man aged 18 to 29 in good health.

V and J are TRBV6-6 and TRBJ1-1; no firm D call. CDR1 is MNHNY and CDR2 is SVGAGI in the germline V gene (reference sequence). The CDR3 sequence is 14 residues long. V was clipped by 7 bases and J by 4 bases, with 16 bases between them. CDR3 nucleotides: TGTGCCAGCACAATCGGGGTAATAGGCACTGAAGCTTTCTTT. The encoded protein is CASTIGVIGTEAFF.

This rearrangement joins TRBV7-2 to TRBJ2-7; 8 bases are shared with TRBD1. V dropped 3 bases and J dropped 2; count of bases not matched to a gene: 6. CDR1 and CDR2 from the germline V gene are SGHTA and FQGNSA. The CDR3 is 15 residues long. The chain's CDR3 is CASSLDRVVTYEQYF. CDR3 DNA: TGTGCCAGCAGCTTGGACAGGGTGGTCACCTACGAGCAGTACTTC.

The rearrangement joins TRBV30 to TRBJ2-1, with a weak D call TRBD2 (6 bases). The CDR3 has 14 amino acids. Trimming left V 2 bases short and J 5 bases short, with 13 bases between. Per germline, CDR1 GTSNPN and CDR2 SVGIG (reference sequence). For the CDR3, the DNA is TGTGCCTGGAGTCTGTGGGAGGCAGACAATGAGCAGTTCTTC. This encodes CAWSLWEADNEQFF.

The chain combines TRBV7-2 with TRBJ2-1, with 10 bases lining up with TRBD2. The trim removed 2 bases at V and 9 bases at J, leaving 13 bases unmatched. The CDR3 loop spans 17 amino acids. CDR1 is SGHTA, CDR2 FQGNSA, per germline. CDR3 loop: CASSLSGAGGRRSEQFF. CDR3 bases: TGTGCCAGCAGCTTATCGGGAGCGGGAGGGCGAAGGAGTGAGCAGTTCTTC.

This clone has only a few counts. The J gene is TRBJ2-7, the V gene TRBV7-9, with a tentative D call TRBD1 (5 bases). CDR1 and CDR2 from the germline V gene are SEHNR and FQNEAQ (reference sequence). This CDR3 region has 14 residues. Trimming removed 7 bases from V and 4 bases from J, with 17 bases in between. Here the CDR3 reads CASNAMGPSYEQYF. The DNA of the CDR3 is TGTGCCAGCAATGCTATGGGGCCGTCGTACGAGCAGTACTTC.

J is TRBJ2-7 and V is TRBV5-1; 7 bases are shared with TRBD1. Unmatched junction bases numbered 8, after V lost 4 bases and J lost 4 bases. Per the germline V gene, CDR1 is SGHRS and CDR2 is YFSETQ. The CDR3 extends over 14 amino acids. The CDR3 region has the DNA TGCGCCAGCAGCAGAGGGACAGAGAGATACGAGCAGTACTTC. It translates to CASSRGTERYEQYF.

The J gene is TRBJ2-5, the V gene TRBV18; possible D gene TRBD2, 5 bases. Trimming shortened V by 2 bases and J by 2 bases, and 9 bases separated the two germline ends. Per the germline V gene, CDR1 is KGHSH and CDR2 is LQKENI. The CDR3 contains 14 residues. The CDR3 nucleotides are TGTGCCAGCTCACCAGGGAGCCAACAAGAGACCCAGTACTTC. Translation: CASSPGSQQETQYF.

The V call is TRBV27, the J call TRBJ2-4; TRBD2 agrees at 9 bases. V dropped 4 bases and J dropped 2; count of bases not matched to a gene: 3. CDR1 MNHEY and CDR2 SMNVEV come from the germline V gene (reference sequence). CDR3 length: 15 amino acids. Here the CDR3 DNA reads TGTGCCAGCAGTTGGACTAGCGCAACCAAAAACATTCAGTACTTC. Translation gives CASSWTSATKNIQYF.

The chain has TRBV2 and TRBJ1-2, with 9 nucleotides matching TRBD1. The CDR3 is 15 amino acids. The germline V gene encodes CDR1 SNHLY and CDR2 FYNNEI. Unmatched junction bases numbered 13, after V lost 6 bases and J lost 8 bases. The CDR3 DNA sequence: TGTGCCAGCAGCACCGGGACAGGGAGGGTCGGAGGCTACACCTTC. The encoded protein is CASSTGTGRVGGYTF. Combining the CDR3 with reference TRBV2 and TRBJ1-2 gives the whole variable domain EPEVTQTPSHQVTQMGQEVILRCVPISNHLYFYWYRQILGQKVEFLVSFYNNEISEKSEIFDDQFSVERPDGSNFTLKIRSTKLEDSAMYFCASSTGTGRVGGYTFGSGTRLTVV.

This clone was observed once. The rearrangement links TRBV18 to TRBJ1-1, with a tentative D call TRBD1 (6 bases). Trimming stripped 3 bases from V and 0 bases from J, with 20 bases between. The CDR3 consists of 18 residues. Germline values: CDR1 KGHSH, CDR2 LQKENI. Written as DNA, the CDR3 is TGTGCCAGCTCACCGCTGTATTTGTCGCAGGGGATGAACACTGAAGCTTTCTTT. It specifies CASSPLYLSQGMNTEAFF.

The CDR3, as DNA: TGCAGCGTGGGAACAGGAGGTGGGAATCCCTACGAGCAGTACTTC. Residues: CSVGTGGGNPYEQYF. The chain has TRBV29-1 and TRBJ2-7; TRBD1 or TRBD2 may be the D gene (5 bases each). The CDR3 covers 15 residues. Germline V gene data show CDR1 as SQVTM and CDR2 as ANQGSEA. V lost 6 bases and J lost 2, with 20 bases in between.

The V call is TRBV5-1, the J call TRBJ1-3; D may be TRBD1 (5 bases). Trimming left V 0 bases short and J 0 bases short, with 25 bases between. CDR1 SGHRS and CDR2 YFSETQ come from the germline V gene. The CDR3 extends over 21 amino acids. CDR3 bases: TGCGCCAGCAGCTTGGTCCAGCCCAACCCCCGGACACGAAACTCTGGAAACACCATATATTTT. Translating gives CASSLVQPNPRTRNSGNTIYF.

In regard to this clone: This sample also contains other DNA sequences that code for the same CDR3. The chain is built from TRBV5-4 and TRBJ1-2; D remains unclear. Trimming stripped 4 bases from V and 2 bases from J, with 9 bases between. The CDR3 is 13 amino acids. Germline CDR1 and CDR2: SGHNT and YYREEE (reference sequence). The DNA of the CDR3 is TGTGCCAGCAGCCCGGACGGAAACTATGGCTACACCTTC. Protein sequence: CASSPDGNYGYTF. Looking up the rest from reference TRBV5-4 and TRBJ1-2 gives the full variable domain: ETGVTQSPTHLIKTRGQQVTLRCSSQSGHNTVSWYQQALGQGPQFIFQYYREEENGRGNFPPRFSGLQFPNYSSELNVNALELDDSALYLCASSPDGNYGYTFGSGTRLTVV.

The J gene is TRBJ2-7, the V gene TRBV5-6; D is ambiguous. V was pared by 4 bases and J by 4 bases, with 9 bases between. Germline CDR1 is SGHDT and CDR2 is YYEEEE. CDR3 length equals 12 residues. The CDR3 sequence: CASSLDIYEQYF. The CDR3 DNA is TGTGCCAGCAGCCTAGACATTTACGAGCAGTACTTC.

DNA of the CDR3: TGTGCCAGCAGAAGACAGGGTTTTGTTAATGAAAAACTGTTTTTT. It codes for CASRRQGFVNEKLFF. The V call is TRBV2, the J call TRBJ1-4, with 7 bases that match TRBD1. CDR1 is SNHLY, CDR2 FYNNEI, per germline. CDR3 size: 15 residues. J was trimmed by 4 bases and V by 6 bases; bases with no gene match: 8. The entire variable domain, with the rest obtained from reference TRBV2 and TRBJ1-4, is as follows: EPEVTQTPSHQVTQMGQEVILRCVPISNHLYFYWYRQILGQKVEFLVSFYNNEISEKSEIFDDQFSVERPDGSNFTLKIRSTKLEDSAMYFCASRRQGFVNEKLFFGSGTQLSVL.

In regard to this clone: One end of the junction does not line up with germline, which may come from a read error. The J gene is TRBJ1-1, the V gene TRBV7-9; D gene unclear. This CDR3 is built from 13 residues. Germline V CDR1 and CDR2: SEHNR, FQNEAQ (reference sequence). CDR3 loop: CASSLEGFTEALF. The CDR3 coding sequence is TGTGCCAGCAGCTTAGAAGGGTTCACTGAAGCTCTCTTT.

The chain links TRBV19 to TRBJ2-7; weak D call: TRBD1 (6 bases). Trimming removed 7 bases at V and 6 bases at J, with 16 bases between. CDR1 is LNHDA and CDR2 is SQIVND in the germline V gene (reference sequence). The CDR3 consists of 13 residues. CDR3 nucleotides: TGTGCCAGTATGGGCAGGGGTAGGTTCGAGCAGTACTTC. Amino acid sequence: CASMGRGRFEQYF.

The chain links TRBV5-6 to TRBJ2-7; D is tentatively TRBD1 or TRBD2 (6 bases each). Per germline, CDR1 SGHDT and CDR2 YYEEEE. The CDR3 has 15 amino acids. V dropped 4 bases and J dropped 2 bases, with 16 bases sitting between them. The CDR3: CASSTLGGGPYEQYF. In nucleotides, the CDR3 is TGTGCCAGCAGCACCTTAGGGGGAGGCCCCTACGAGCAGTACTTC.

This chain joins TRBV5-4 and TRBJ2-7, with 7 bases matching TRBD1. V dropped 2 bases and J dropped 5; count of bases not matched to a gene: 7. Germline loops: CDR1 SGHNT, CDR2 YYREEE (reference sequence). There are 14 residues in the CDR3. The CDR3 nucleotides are TGTGCCAGCAGCTTAACAGGGGTGACGGACGAGCAGTACTTC. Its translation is CASSLTGVTDEQYF.